This T cell receptor beta chain was recovered during a study of quantifying T cell responses using KT2 cells. Looking at the study overall: RNA was reverse transcribed with TCR alpha and beta constant-region primers.

The sample is PBMC spiked with counted cells of clone KT2. CDR1 and CDR2 from the germline V gene are KGHSH and LQKENI. This CDR3 region has 15 residues. Trimming removed 3 bases from V and 0 bases from J, with 11 bases in between. A few counts support this clonotype. An oligo carrying a UMI was ligated to the cDNA 3' end. An equimolar mix of RC1.1 and RC1.2 primed the beta chain across TRBC1 and TRBC2. A single record per CDR3 protein comes from TCRdb applying MiXCR to the UMI-ligation and nested PCR reads. Seen here are 52,000 or so distinct CDR3 sequences, over 9% observed once, and the top ten hold about 9.7%.

The genes are TRBV18 and TRBJ1-1; D ambiguous. The sequencing input was PBMCs spiked with cells of the T cell clone KT2. The sequence came from a human donor. The DNA for the CDR3 is TGTGCCAGCTCACCTGATGTCGGGCTGAACACTGAAGCTTTCTTT. Translation gives CASSPDVGLNTEAFF.